These 18 T cell receptor beta chains were sequenced from one sample in a study of blood T cell repertoires in COVID-19. Profiling relied on immunoSEQ multiplex PCR, and the TCRdb table lists in-frame clones only, not all of them. The sample shows approximately 380,000 clones, approximately 90% of them seen only once. The specimen was PBMCs or T cells enriched from blood (not recorded which). All receptors come from a woman in her late teens or twenties who had recovered from COVID-19.

The CDR3 is CASSPGTGGYEQYF. The CDR3 DNA is TGTGCCAGCAGCCCCGGGACAGGTGGGTACGAGCAGTACTTC. This chain connects TRBV5-5 to TRBJ2-7; TRBD1 aligns across 8 bases. This CDR3 has 14 amino acids. Germline V gene sequence: CDR1 SGHKS, CDR2 YYEKEE (reference sequence). With 4 bases clipped from V and 4 bases from J, the junction kept 7 bases outside the gene matches.

This clone has only a few counts. This chain links TRBV5-6 with TRBJ1-6, with 8 bases that match TRBD1. This CDR3 has 16 amino acids. J was trimmed by 2 bases and V by 4 bases; bases with no gene match: 5. Looked up from germline, CDR1 is SGHDT and CDR2 is YYEEEE. CDR3 sequence: CASSRTGLAYNSPLHF. The CDR3 DNA sequence: TGTGCCAGCAGCAGGACAGGGCTCGCCTATAATTCACCCCTCCACTTT.

V gene TRBV18 combines with J gene TRBJ1-5; the D is unclear. In germline, CDR1 is KGHSH, CDR2 LQKENI. The CDR3 runs to 13 residues. Trimming cost V 6 bases and J 5 bases, with 11 bases left between them. The CDR3 is CASSPGDYQPQHF. The CDR3 nucleotides read TGTGCCAGCTCCCCGGGAGATTATCAGCCCCAGCATTTT.

The chain joins TRBV30 to TRBJ1-6; no definite D call. Per the germline V gene, CDR1 is GTSNPN and CDR2 is SVGIG (reference sequence). Between the trimmed V and J ends, which lost 7 bases and 9 bases, there was a span of 16 bases. This CDR3 contains 13 residues. As DNA, the CDR3 is TGTGCCTACATTTGGCCTGAAAGTTCACCCCTCCACTTT. Amino acid sequence: CAYIWPESSPLHF.

V gene TRBV4-3 combines with J gene TRBJ1-1; D possibly corresponds to TRBD1 (5 bases). From germline, CDR1 is LGHNA and CDR2 YSLEER. With 1 base removed from V and 3 bases from J, the gap between germline ends came to 21 bases. The length of the CDR3 is 18 residues. The CDR3 bases are TGCGCCAGCAGCCAAGGTCCCCTGGGGGAGGCGGGCGACACTGAAGCTTTCTTT. Translation gives CASSQGPLGEAGDTEAFF.

This clone was found once. The chain combines TRBV12-3 or TRBV12-4 with TRBJ2-2, with D tentatively TRBD1 (6 bases). The CDR3 spans 13 residues. Between the trimmed V and J ends, which lost 6 bases and 4 bases, there was a span of 9 bases. Here the CDR3 DNA reads TGTGCCAGCAGAAAGGGGGTCACCGGGGAGCTGTTTTTT. The encoded protein is CASRKGVTGELFF.

The rearrangement uses TRBV2 and TRBJ1-6; 11 bases match TRBD1. The CDR3 totals 14 residues. Germline V gene lookup returns CDR1 SNHLY and CDR2 FYNNEI. V was pared by 6 bases and J by 10 bases, with 5 bases of the junction left unmatched. CDR3 loop: CASSSDRGRSPLHF. CDR3 sequence (DNA): TGTGCCAGCAGCTCGGACAGGGGGCGATCACCCCTCCACTTT.

The chain couples TRBV10-3 to TRBJ1-1, with 9 bases aligning to TRBD1. There are 14 residues in the CDR3. From germline, CDR1 is ENHRY and CDR2 SYGVKD. V gave up 4 bases and J gave up 12 bases; unmatched junction bases: 12. CDR3 loop: CAISVGTGQIRTFF. The CDR3 nucleotides are TGTGCCATCAGTGTAGGGACAGGGCAGATTAGGACTTTCTTT.

The genes are TRBV28 and TRBJ1-3, with D uncertain. The CDR3 has 12 residues. Trimming cost V 9 bases and J 0 bases, with 6 bases left between them. Germline V lookup: CDR1 MDHEN, CDR2 SYDVKM. CDR3 protein: CASIRSGNTIYF. The DNA of the CDR3 is TGTGCCAGTATCCGCTCTGGAAACACCATATATTTT.

This clone was found once. J is TRBJ2-1 and V is TRBV30; 7 positions match TRBD1. Germline CDR1 reads GTSNPN; CDR2 reads SVGIG (reference sequence). Losses at the gene ends were 5 bases for V and 4 bases for J; bases not matched to a gene: 14. CDR3 size: 16 residues. The CDR3 DNA reads TGTGCCTGGGGCACGTCCCGGACAGGAGCTTACAATGAGCAGTTCTTC. Translating gives CAWGTSRTGAYNEQFF.

The chain has TRBV27 and TRBJ1-6; D gene uncertain. The V gene lost 3 bases and the J gene lost 7 bases, with 7 bases spanning the gap. Germline CDR1 MNHEY, CDR2 SMNVEV (reference sequence). The CDR3 is made up of 13 amino acids. The CDR3 spells CASSLSENSPLHF. In nucleotides, the CDR3 is TGTGCCAGCAGTTTGTCCGAGAATTCACCCCTCCACTTT.

The chain links TRBV6-1 to TRBJ2-5; 10 nucleotides line up with TRBD2. Germline lookup yields CDR1 MNHNS and CDR2 SASEGT. The CDR3 has 19 residues. V was clipped by 0 bases and J by 1 base; unmatched bases: 11. CDR3 residues: CASSEAKTLAGGPQETQYF. CDR3 coding DNA: TGTGCCAGCAGTGAAGCGAAAACCTTAGCGGGGGGCCCCCAAGAGACCCAGTACTTC.

The chain employs TRBV5-1 and TRBJ1-3, with D maybe TRBD1 (6 bases). The germline V gene encodes CDR1 SGHRS and CDR2 YFSETQ. The length of the CDR3 is 15 residues. Trimming removed 4 bases at V and 4 bases at J, with 15 bases between. The CDR3 DNA sequence: TGCGCCAGCAGCGCGTGGACAGACTCGGGAAACACCATATATTTT. Translation: CASSAWTDSGNTIYF.

The chain has TRBV28 and TRBJ1-6; TRBD1 is a possible D gene (6 bases). Germline V gene lookup returns CDR1 MDHEN and CDR2 SYDVKM. The CDR3 loop spans 14 amino acids. Between the trimmed V and J ends, which lost 6 bases and 6 bases, there was a span of 12 bases. The CDR3 region has the DNA TGTGCCAGCAGATACGGGACAATTAATTCACCCCTCCACTTT. Translating gives CASRYGTINSPLHF.

The chain carries TRBV24-1 and TRBJ2-1; no definite D call. The CDR3 loop spans 11 amino acids. The germline gives CDR1 KGHDR, CDR2 SFDVKD. Deletions cut 3 bases from V and 7 bases from J, with 3 bases between. This chain's CDR3 is CATSDINEQFF. The CDR3 DNA sequence: TGTGCCACCAGTGATATAAATGAGCAGTTCTTC.

The rearrangement uses TRBV2 and TRBJ1-2; the match to TRBD1 covers 7 bases. This CDR3 is built from 17 residues. The V segment lost 4 bases and the J segment 8 bases; nucleotides outside the gene matches: 19. The germline CDR1 and CDR2 sequences are SNHLY and FYNNEI. The CDR3 spells CASSGPVAGGPIGGYTF. CDR3 DNA: TGTGCCAGCAGTGGACCCGTGGCAGGGGGGCCCATTGGCGGCTACACCTTC.

The chain couples TRBV12-3 or TRBV12-4 to TRBJ1-2; no clear D gene. V dropped 5 bases and J dropped 4 bases, with 11 bases sitting between them. CDR3 length equals 13 residues. CDR3 sequence reads: CASSPDGVYGYTF. For the CDR3, the DNA is TGTGCCAGCAGTCCGGACGGGGTCTATGGCTACACCTTC.

This chain connects TRBV5-1 to TRBJ1-5; D is perhaps TRBD1 (6 bases). This CDR3 spans 14 amino acids. V lost 4 bases to trimming and J lost 2 bases, with 10 bases between them. The germline CDR1 and CDR2 sequences are SGHRS and YFSETQ. The CDR3 bases are TGCGCCAGCAGCGAGGGACACGGCAATCAGCCCCAGCATTTT. Translation gives CASSEGHGNQPQHF.